This TCR beta chain is from a study of OX40 agonist ivuxolimab in advanced cancers. The protocol was immunoSEQ multiplex PCR, while the TCRdb copy is restricted to in-frame clones and leaves out a portion. The table has 90,000 to 120,000 clones, 85% to 95% seen once. The ends lost 2 bases at V and 9 bases at J; junction bases unmatched: 7. CDR3 length: 15 residues. CDR1 and CDR2 from the germline V gene are SGHTA and FQGTGA. This sequence originates from an adult with an advanced solid tumor such as melanoma, head and neck, liver or kidney cancer. The sequenced sample was CD4+ or CD8+ T cells sorted from blood, obtained in a trial of the OX40 agonist ivuxolimab. The chain has TRBV7-3 and TRBJ2-1, with TRBD2 identical over 10 bases. CDR3 in amino acids: CASSLLAGEGGEQFF. CDR3 bases: TGTGCCAGCAGCTTACTAGCGGGAGAAGGCGGTGAGCAGTTCTTC.